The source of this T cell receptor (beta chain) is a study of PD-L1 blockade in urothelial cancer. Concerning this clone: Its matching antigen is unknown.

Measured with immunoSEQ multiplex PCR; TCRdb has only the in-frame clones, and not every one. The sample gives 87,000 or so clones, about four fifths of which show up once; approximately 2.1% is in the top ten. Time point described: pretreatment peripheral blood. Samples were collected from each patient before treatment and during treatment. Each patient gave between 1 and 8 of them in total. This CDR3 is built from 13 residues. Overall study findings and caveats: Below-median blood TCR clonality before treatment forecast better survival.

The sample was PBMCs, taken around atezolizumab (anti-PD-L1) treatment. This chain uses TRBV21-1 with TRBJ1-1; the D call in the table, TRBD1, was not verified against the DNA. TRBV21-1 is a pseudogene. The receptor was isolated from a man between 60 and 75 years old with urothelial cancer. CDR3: CASSKKRGREAFF. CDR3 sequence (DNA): TGTGCCAGCAGCAAAAAAAGGGGGCGTGAAGCTTTCTTT.